One T cell receptor beta chain is described in this entry. This entry belongs to a study of T cells expressing NK-cell markers. Germline CDR1 LNHNV, CDR2 YYDKDF (reference sequence). The CDR3 is 16 residues long. TCRdb re-analyzed the 5' RACE reads; it lists each CDR3 protein once, without DNA. In all, the sample yields some 190,000 distinct CDR3 sequences. The TCR sequence derives from a man aged 18-75 years in good health. V is TRBV15 and J is TRBJ1-5. Sequenced sample: blood T cells: a sorted CD56 or NKG2C T cell subset, CD4+ or CD8+ T cells, or bulk PBMC T cells (not recorded which). The CDR3: CATSGGGLRSNQPQHF.